One sample yielded the 23 T cell receptor beta chains listed below, sequenced in a study of CD8 T cells in ankylosing spondylitis. One entry per CDR3 protein, called by TCRdb with MiXCR from the 5' RACE reads. This sample has about 130,000 distinct CDR3 sequences, with roughly 13% found just once. Sequenced: blood, either unsorted or a sorted T cell fraction (not recorded which). Every receptor here comes from a female donor with ankylosing spondylitis or in good health (not recorded which).

On this clonotype: Being one base from a much bigger clone, this may be a read error. The J gene is TRBJ2-3, the V gene TRBV5-6; weak D call: TRBD2 (5 bases). CDR1 is SGHDT, CDR2 YYEEEE, per germline. CDR3 length: 14 amino acids. V lost 0 bases and J lost 4, with 9 bases in between. In nucleotides, the CDR3 is TGTGCCAGCAGCTTGGCGGGGAGCGCAGATACGCAGTATTTT. It specifies CASSLAGSADTQYF.

Regarding this clonotype: This may be a read error, as it is one base from a much larger clone. The chain employs TRBV20-1 and TRBJ2-1; 8 positions agree with TRBD2. J gave up 6 bases and V 6 bases, and 19 bases lay outside the gene matches. CDR3 length: 17 residues. CDR1 and CDR2 (germline): DFQATT, SNEGSKA (reference sequence). CDR3 nucleotide sequence: TGCAGTGCCCCGGGACTAGATAGTAATGTAGGAGGCAATGAGCAGTTCTTC. This encodes CSAPGLDSNVGGNEQFF.

To note about this clonotype: An end of the junction does not agree with germline; a read error may underlie this. The chain uses TRBV10-3 and TRBJ2-3, with 9 bases fitting TRBD2. Germline V gene sequence: CDR1 ENHRY, CDR2 SYGVKD. The length of the CDR3 is 15 residues. The CDR3 here is CATEASGRITDTRYF. The DNA of the CDR3 is TGTGCCACCGAGGCGAGCGGGAGGATCACAGATACGCGGTATTTT.

This clonotype was detected ten times or more. The chain carries TRBV6-4 and TRBJ1-2, with D hard to call. Germline CDR1 reads MRHNA; CDR2 reads SNTAGT. V lost 8 bases and J lost 2, with 9 bases in between. The CDR3 contains 12 residues. DNA for the CDR3: TGTGCCAGCCGAGGAGGGAACTATGGCTACACCTTC. This sequence encodes CASRGGNYGYTF.

The genes are TRBV5-1 and TRBJ1-3, with D possibly matching TRBD1 (5 bases). Germline CDR1 reads SGHRS; CDR2 reads YFSETQ. Trimming removed 4 bases from V and 1 base from J, with 12 bases in between. The CDR3 has 15 amino acids. The CDR3 protein is CASSIRGDSGNTIYF. The CDR3 DNA reads as TGCGCCAGCAGCATACGGGGCGATTCTGGAAACACCATATATTTT.

The rearrangement uses TRBV3-1 and TRBJ2-4; tentatively, D is TRBD1 (5 bases). The CDR3 spans 16 residues. V shed 2 bases and J shed 0 bases, with 11 bases lying between them. The V gene's germline CDR1 is LGHDT and CDR2 YNNKEL (reference sequence). This chain's CDR3 is CASSQLRALAKNIQYF. In nucleotides, the CDR3 is TGTGCCAGCAGCCAACTCAGGGCCCTAGCCAAAAACATTCAGTACTTC.

This rearrangement joins TRBV12-3 or TRBV12-4 to TRBJ1-1, with D tentatively TRBD1 (5 bases). Between the trimmed V and J ends, which lost 11 bases and 4 bases, there was a span of 17 bases. The CDR3 sequence is 13 residues long. In DNA form, the CDR3 reads TGTGCCGTTGTCTTGGGGCTGGGCACTGAAGCTTTCTTT. This encodes CAVVLGLGTEAFF.

This clonotype was found many times. The chain uses TRBV20-1 and TRBJ2-1; 8 nucleotides agree with TRBD1. The J segment lost 4 bases and the V segment lost 1 base, leaving 0 bases of the junction unmatched. CDR1 and CDR2 (germline): DFQATT, SNEGSKA (reference sequence). The CDR3 extends over 13 amino acids. CDR3: CSARGTGYNEQFF. The CDR3 nucleotides are TGCAGTGCTAGAGGGACAGGGTACAATGAGCAGTTCTTC.

The chain combines TRBV29-1 with TRBJ1-1; possible D gene TRBD1, 5 bases. This CDR3 is 11 amino acids long. The V gene's germline CDR1 is SQVTM and CDR2 ANQGSEA. Trimming stripped 4 bases from V and 3 bases from J, with 6 bases between. In DNA form, the CDR3 reads TGCAGCGTTGCCAGGGACACTGAAGCTTTCTTT. Its translation is CSVARDTEAFF.

As to this clonotype: A much larger clonotype is one base distant, so this may be a read error. The chain couples TRBV5-1 to TRBJ2-2, with no clear D. Trimming removed 0 bases at V and 4 bases at J, with 16 bases between. CDR3 length: 17 amino acids. In germline, CDR1 is SGHRS, CDR2 YFSETQ. In nucleotides, the CDR3 is TGCGCCAGCAGCTTGGCCCTTCGGGCTGCTGGCACCGGGGAGCTGTTTTTT. Protein sequence: CASSLALRAAGTGELFF.

The chain joins TRBV15 to TRBJ1-3; no clear D gene. Trimming left V 8 bases short and J 0 bases short, with 5 bases between. Germline assignment: CDR1 LNHNV and CDR2 YYDKDF (reference sequence). This CDR3 is 12 amino acids long. This chain's CDR3 is CATSYSGNTIYF. The DNA of the CDR3 is TGTGCCACCTCCTACTCTGGAAACACCATATATTTT.

This clonotype was counted many times. This chain uses TRBV29-1 with TRBJ2-3; D is unclear. The V gene lost 6 bases and the J gene lost 6 bases, with 10 bases spanning the gap. The CDR3 length is 11 residues. The V gene's germline CDR1 is SQVTM and CDR2 ANQGSEA. This CDR3 is CSVASADTQYF. Written as DNA, the CDR3 is TGCAGCGTAGCTTCCGCGGATACGCAGTATTTT.

As DNA, the CDR3 is TGTGCCAGCAGCGTATTTTTGGGCACAGATACGCAGTATTTT. Protein: CASSVFLGTDTQYF. The chain has TRBV9 and TRBJ2-3; D unclear. V lost 1 base, J lost 1 base, and 7 bases lay in between. Germline loops: CDR1 SGDLS, CDR2 YYNGEE. The CDR3 has 14 amino acids. Looking up the rest from reference TRBV9 and TRBJ2-3 gives the full variable domain: DSGVTQTPKHLITATGQRVTLRCSPRSGDLSVYWYQQSLDQGLQFLIQYYNGEERAKGNILERFSAQQFPDLHSELNLSSLELGDSALYFCASSVFLGTDTQYFGPGTRLTVL.

CDR3 residues: CASSPREYNSPLHF. The CDR3, as DNA: TGTGCCAGCTCACCGAGAGAGTATAATTCACCCCTCCACTTT. V is TRBV18 and J is TRBJ1-6; D remains unclear. The CDR3 has 14 residues. Germline V gene data show CDR1 as KGHSH and CDR2 as LQKENI. The germline V and J ends were trimmed by 3 bases and 4 bases, with 7 bases remaining between them. Full variable domain (outside the CDR3, taken from reference TRBV18 and TRBJ1-6): NAGVMQNPRHLVRRRGQEARLRCSPMKGHSHVYWYRQLPEEGLKFMVYLQKENIIDESGMPKERFSAEFPKEGPSILRIQQVVRGDSAAYFCASSPREYNSPLHFGNGTRLTVT.

The sample holds many counts of this clonotype. The chain combines TRBV5-1 with TRBJ2-3; D is undetermined. Between the trimmed V and J ends, which lost 4 bases and 2 bases, there was a span of 11 bases. The CDR3 is 14 residues long. Germline V gene sequence: CDR1 SGHRS, CDR2 YFSETQ. As DNA, the CDR3 is TGCGCCAGCAGCCCGCCCGAGAACACAGATACGCAGTATTTT. Translating gives CASSPPENTDTQYF.

This chain uses TRBV5-1 with TRBJ2-2; 8 bases are a match to TRBD1. Germline V gives CDR1 SGHRS, CDR2 YFSETQ. V shed 6 bases, J shed 6 bases, and the junction held 7 bases outside the gene matches. CDR3 length: 14 residues. CDR3 in DNA: TGCGCCAGCAACCCGACAGGGGCCGCCGGGGAGCTGTTTTTT. This gives the protein CASNPTGAAGELFF.

This clonotype showed up many times. The chain has TRBV5-1 and TRBJ2-3; no firm D call. V lost 4 bases and J 2 bases, leaving 11 bases between the germline ends. CDR3 size: 14 residues. The germline V gene encodes CDR1 SGHRS and CDR2 YFSETQ. CDR3 in amino acids: CASSAVGPTDTQYF. CDR3 bases: TGCGCCAGCAGCGCCGTCGGACCCACAGATACGCAGTATTTT.

The CDR3 protein is CASTRSNNEKLFF. CDR3 nucleotides: TGTGCCAGCACCCGATCCAATAATGAAAAACTGTTTTTT. This chain uses TRBV7-2 with TRBJ1-4; no clear D. The CDR3 has 13 amino acids. Trimming removed 7 bases at V and 4 bases at J, with 10 bases between. Germline CDR1 and CDR2: SGHTA and FQGNSA.

J is TRBJ1-4 and V is TRBV6-5; D is ambiguous. The germline V and J ends were trimmed by 2 bases and 3 bases, with 4 bases remaining between them. CDR3 length: 13 residues. Germline CDR1 is MNHEY and CDR2 is SVGAGI. The CDR3 loop is CASSYTPNEKLFF. In DNA, the CDR3 is TGTGCCAGCAGTTACACCCCTAATGAAAAACTGTTTTTT.

This clonotype was picked up many times. This sequence joins TRBV19 and TRBJ1-5; TRBD1 matches at 7 bases. CDR3 length: 14 amino acids. The trim removed 4 bases at V and 4 bases at J, leaving 4 bases unmatched. From germline, CDR1 is LNHDA and CDR2 SQIVND (reference sequence). This chain's CDR3 is CASSRGDSNQPQHF. The CDR3 DNA reads as TGTGCCAGTAGTAGGGGGGACAGTAATCAGCCCCAGCATTTT.

The rearrangement joins TRBV27 to TRBJ1-1, with 9 nucleotides matching TRBD1. The V and J ends lost 4 bases and 5 bases, in that order; junction bases with no gene match: 11. The CDR3 length is 16 residues. CDR1 is MNHEY, CDR2 SMNVEV, per germline (reference sequence). The CDR3: CASSSYAQGARTEAFF. The CDR3 nucleotides are TGTGCCAGCAGTTCATATGCACAGGGGGCCCGGACTGAAGCTTTCTTT.

Note on this clonotype: A much more abundant neighbour one base away suggests this may be a read error. The J gene is TRBJ2-2, the V gene TRBV5-1; 7 positions agree with TRBD1. The CDR3 loop spans 16 amino acids. Germline lookup yields CDR1 SGHRS and CDR2 YFSETQ. After removal of 0 bases from V and 1 base from J, the junction contained 3 bases not matched to a gene. The CDR3 spells CASSLGGTVNTGELFF. Written as DNA, the CDR3 is TGCGCCAGCAGCTTGGGTGGGACAGTGAACACCGGGGAGCTGTTTTTT.

This clonotype was counted at least ten times. The rearrangement uses TRBV29-1 and TRBJ2-3; perhaps TRBD2 as D (7 bases). Trimming cost V 3 bases and J 2 bases, with 9 bases left between them. In germline, CDR1 is SQVTM, CDR2 ANQGSEA. The CDR3 runs 13 residues. For the CDR3, the DNA is TGCAGCGTTGAGGCGGGGGCCACAGATACGCAGTATTTT. Its protein product is CSVEAGATDTQYF.